This T cell receptor (beta chain) was sequenced in a study of blood T cell repertoires in COVID-19. Study background: The samples span acute and convalescent COVID-19 from the United States, Italy and Spain. PBMCs, B-cell-depleted T cells, or T cells were the source of the cDNA or gDNA that made up the material.

Per the study methods: Nucleated cell counts were estimated from reference gene primer amplification. Clones were sequenced by immunoSEQ multiplex PCR, and TCRdb holds only the in-frame ones, with some missing. Clonal size and the V and J genes are those of that table, whereas D and trimming came from the DNA. The data show 100,000 to 150,000 clones, with around four fifths seen just once and around 5.2% held by the top ten. CDR3 size: 15 residues. The germline CDR1 and CDR2 sequences are GTSNPN and SVGIG (reference sequence). After removal of 2 bases from V and 4 bases from J, the junction contained 5 bases not matched to a gene.

Sequenced material: peripheral blood. The chain links TRBV30 to TRBJ1-4, with 9 bases aligning to TRBD1. The TCR sequence derives from a man aged 55 to 69 with acute or convalescent COVID-19. CDR3 in amino acids: CAWSPPGQGNEKLFF. CDR3 nucleotides: TGTGCCTGGAGTCCACCGGGACAGGGTAATGAAAAACTGTTTTTT.